The clone carrying this T cell receptor beta chain was recorded many times. V lost 4 bases and J lost 10; bases outside the gene matches: 7. This CDR3 region has 14 residues. From germline, CDR1 is SGHRS and CDR2 YFSETQ. TCRdb re-called the 5' RACE reads with MiXCR, one entry per CDR3 protein. The sample consists of a few hundred thousand distinct CDR3 sequences, 3.6% of them appearing once. The data are from a study of T cells after yellow fever vaccination. Sequences were derived from PBMCs, sampled on the day of the yellow fever booster vaccination. The TCR originated in a man between 18 and 29 years old who received the YFV17D yellow fever vaccine. This chain links TRBV5-1 with TRBJ1-6, with TRBD1 identical over 8 bases. CDR3: CASSVGQGDSPLHF. DNA for the CDR3: TGCGCCAGCAGCGTCGGACAGGGCGACTCACCCCTCCACTTT.